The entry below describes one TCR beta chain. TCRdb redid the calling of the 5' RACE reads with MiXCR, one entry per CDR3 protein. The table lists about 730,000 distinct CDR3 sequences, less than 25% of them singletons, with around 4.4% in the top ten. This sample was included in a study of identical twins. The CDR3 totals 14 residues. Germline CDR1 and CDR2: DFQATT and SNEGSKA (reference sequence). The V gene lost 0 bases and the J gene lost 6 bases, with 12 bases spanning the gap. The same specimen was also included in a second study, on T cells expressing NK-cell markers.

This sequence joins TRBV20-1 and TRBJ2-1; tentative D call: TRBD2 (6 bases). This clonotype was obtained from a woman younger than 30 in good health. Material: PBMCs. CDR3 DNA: TGCAGTGCTAGAGATCCTGTTAGCGGCAATGAGCAGTTCTTC. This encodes CSARDPVSGNEQFF.